Sequencing of this T cell receptor (beta chain) was carried out in a study of identical twins. Notes on the study in general: Shared out-of-frame alpha sequences (those common to twins) showed excess low generation probability.

This clonotype was detected a few times. The target antigen is unknown. TCRdb fed the 5' RACE reads into MiXCR, producing one record per CDR3 protein. There are fewer than 250,000 distinct CDR3 sequences in the sample; more than 15% occur only once, and 40% lies in the top ten. These data were also filed under a second study, of T cells expressing NK-cell markers. That paper notes: Within the sequenced cohort of eight donors, seven exhibited HCMV seropositivity and one was seronegative. The use of an anti-gamma-delta TCR antibody, which was added in several experiments, restricted sorting to T cells expressing alpha-beta TCR.

The sequence was collected from a woman in her late teens or twenties in good health. The sequencing sample was made of CD8+ T cells sorted from blood.

The CDR3 DNA reads TGTGCCAGCAGTCCCCAGGGGATGGGCAATCAGCCCCAGCATTTT. This translates into CASSPQGMGNQPQHF. The V gene is TRBV12-3 or TRBV12-4, the J gene TRBJ1-5; tentatively, D is TRBD1 (6 bases). CDR3 length equals 15 residues. Trimming stripped 5 bases from V and 2 bases from J, with 13 bases between.